This T cell receptor (beta chain) was identified in a study of blood T cell repertoires in COVID-19. Study in general: Material from acute and convalescent COVID-19 was sourced from the United States, Italy and Spain.

Authors' data handling: Estimates of nucleated cell counts were drawn from the amplification of reference gene primers. This table comes from immunoSEQ multiplex PCR, and its TCRdb copy is limited to in-frame clones, with some not included. Clone size and V and J calls were adopted from that table, with D and trimming inferred from the DNA. The sample gives over 250,000 clones, around nine tenths of which show up once; 2% to 2.5% is in the top ten. V shed 4 bases and J 2 bases; nucleotides not matched to a gene: 5. The CDR3 is made up of 16 amino acids. The germline CDR1 and CDR2 sequences are SGHRS and YFSETQ.

Sequences were obtained from peripheral blood. J is TRBJ2-3 and V is TRBV5-1; 12 bases line up with TRBD2. This sequence originates from a man in his forties or fifties with acute or convalescent COVID-19. This CDR3 is CASSPPSGGATDTQYF. CDR3 coding DNA: TGCGCCAGCAGCCCCCCTAGCGGGGGGGCCACAGATACGCAGTATTTT.